One sample yielded the 30 T cell receptor beta chains listed below, sequenced in a study of T cells after yellow fever vaccination. TCRdb processed the 5' RACE reads anew with MiXCR; each CDR3 protein has one entry. Of 110,000 to 150,000 distinct CDR3 sequences in the sample, 5% to 7.5% were seen once. The input for sequencing was CD4+ T cells sorted from PBMCs, taken 10 days after the yellow fever booster vaccination. The receptors here all came from a man aged 25-40 years who received the YFV17D yellow fever vaccine.

This clonotype was counted ten times or more. The gene calls are TRBV28 and TRBJ2-3, with 9 bases aligning to TRBD1. CDR1 MDHEN and CDR2 SYDVKM come from the germline V gene. The V gene end was trimmed by 8 bases and the J gene end by 1 base; junction bases not matched to a gene: 4. The CDR3 has 14 residues. The CDR3 DNA is TGTGCCAGCCGGGACAGGGTAGGCACAGATACGCAGTATTTT. Its translation: CASRDRVGTDTQYF.

A note on this clonotype: A much larger clone differs by one base, so this may be a read error. This rearrangement joins TRBV5-6 to TRBJ1-5, with 8 bases identical to TRBD1. Germline V CDR1 and CDR2: SGHDT, YYEEEE. The CDR3 totals 15 residues. CDR3 DNA sequence: TGTGCCAGCAGCTTGCAGGACAGGGTCGAACAGCACCAGCATTTT. It specifies CASSLQDRVEQHQHF.

In its sample, this clonotype was seen many times. The rearrangement uses TRBV28 and TRBJ1-1; no clear D. V gave up 1 base and J gave up 4 bases, with 7 bases separating them. The CDR3 covers 13 residues. Germline V gene sequence: CDR1 MDHEN, CDR2 SYDVKM. The CDR3 region is CASSLSGPTEAFF. Here the CDR3 DNA reads TGTGCCAGCAGTTTATCTGGCCCCACTGAAGCTTTCTTT. The whole variable domain, filled in from reference TRBV28 and TRBJ1-1, reads DVKVTQSSRYLVKRTGEKVFLECVQDMDHENMFWYRQDPGLGLRLIYFSYDVKMKEKGDIPEGYSVSREKKERFSLILESASTNQTSMYLCASSLSGPTEAFFGQGTRLTVV.

This clonotype was counted at least ten times. The gene calls are TRBV18 and TRBJ2-7, with 7 bases aligning to TRBD2. Germline lookup yields CDR1 KGHSH and CDR2 LQKENI. The trim removed 5 bases at V and 12 bases at J, leaving 10 bases unmatched. The CDR3 consists of 12 residues. The CDR3 region has the DNA TGTGCCAGCTCATCCGGGACTATCGGGTTGTACTTC. As protein: CASSSGTIGLYF.

This clonotype has ten or more counts. This CDR3 reads CASSNGGDTEQFF. In DNA, the CDR3 is TGTGCCAGCAGCAACGGCGGAGATACGGAGCAGTTCTTC. This sequence joins TRBV27 and TRBJ2-1, with unresolved D. This CDR3 has 13 residues. Trimming shortened V by 6 bases and J by 10 bases, and 16 bases separated the two germline ends. Germline assignment: CDR1 MNHEY and CDR2 SMNVEV (reference sequence).

At least ten counts were recorded for this clonotype. The chain uses TRBV20-1 and TRBJ2-7; D is unresolved. Deletions cut 5 bases from V and 0 bases from J, with 14 bases between. The CDR3 sequence is 14 residues long. CDR1 and CDR2 from the germline V gene are DFQATT and SNEGSKA (reference sequence). This chain's CDR3 is CSAPDSTSSYEQYF. In DNA, the CDR3 is TGCAGTGCTCCCGACTCCACGAGCTCCTACGAGCAGTACTTC.

Of note for this clonotype: At one end the junction does not follow the germline gene, possibly because of a read error. This chain joins TRBV20-1 and TRBJ1-6; no reliable D call. From germline, CDR1 is DFQATT and CDR2 SNEGSKA (reference sequence). The CDR3 length is 15 residues. CDR3 DNA: TGCTGTGCTAGAGACGAGGAGTTACGGAATTCACCCCTCCACTTT. The encoded protein is CCARDEELRNSPLHF.

The chain recombines TRBV23-1 with TRBJ1-5; D ambiguous. TRBV23-1 is given ORF status, its function remaining uncertain. The length of the CDR3 is 14 residues. The ends were cut back, 10 bases at V and 10 bases at J, with 23 bases in the middle. CDR3 DNA sequence: TGCGCCACGTCCTTTATGGGCTCGGGTGGACCCCAGCATTTT. Translated: CATSFMGSGGPQHF.

This clonotype was seen repeatedly, ten times or more. V gene TRBV7-9 combines with J gene TRBJ2-1; no clear D gene. Between the trimmed V and J ends, which lost 6 bases and 3 bases, there was a span of 15 bases. CDR1 and CDR2 from the germline V gene are SEHNR and FQNEAQ (reference sequence). The CDR3 extends over 15 amino acids. CDR3 DNA sequence: TGTGCCAGCAGTCGACTCGATAGAAGCTACAATGAGCAGTTCTTC. Its protein is CASSRLDRSYNEQFF.

This clonotype has at least ten counts. The rearrangement uses TRBV9 and TRBJ2-1; D not resolved. The germline V and J ends were trimmed by 0 bases and 0 bases, with 7 bases remaining between them. The CDR3 extends over 15 amino acids. Per germline, CDR1 SGDLS and CDR2 YYNGEE. This CDR3 reads CASSVGVSSYNEQFF. The CDR3 DNA reads TGTGCCAGCAGCGTAGGAGTTAGCTCCTACAATGAGCAGTTCTTC.

This clonotype was observed at least ten times. The chain combines TRBV7-2 with TRBJ2-2, with 11 bases identical to TRBD2. CDR3 length: 16 amino acids. Germline V gives CDR1 SGHTA, CDR2 FQGNSA. The junction had 8 bases not matched to a gene; V was cut back by 5 bases and J by 6 bases. CDR3: CASSLGTSGSAGELFF. For the CDR3, the DNA is TGTGCCAGCAGCCTCGGGACTAGCGGATCCGCCGGGGAGCTGTTTTTT.

This clonotype has ten or more counts. The J gene is TRBJ2-6, the V gene TRBV11-1; 10 bases are shared with TRBD1. Germline values: CDR1 SGHAT, CDR2 FQDESV (reference sequence). With 6 bases clipped from V and 0 bases from J, the junction kept 17 bases outside the gene matches. The CDR3 loop spans 21 amino acids. This CDR3 reads CASSRQFLGTGVFSGANVLTF. The CDR3 DNA is TGTGCCAGCAGTAGACAATTCCTGGGGACAGGGGTCTTCTCTGGGGCCAACGTCCTGACTTTC.

The sample holds many counts of this clonotype. CDR3 sequence reads: CASRQGELFGQYF. CDR3 DNA: TGTGCCAGCAGGCAGGGTGAACTTTTTGGGCAGTACTTC. The chain recombines TRBV3-1 with TRBJ2-7; D perhaps matches TRBD1 (5 bases). From germline, CDR1 is LGHDT and CDR2 YNNKEL (reference sequence). The CDR3 covers 13 residues. Trimming shortened V by 6 bases and J by 9 bases, and 18 bases separated the two germline ends.

The rearrangement links TRBV7-2 to TRBJ2-7, with 9 bases lining up with TRBD2. Germline-derived CDR1 and CDR2 are SGHTA and FQGNSA. The CDR3 loop spans 14 amino acids. Trimming at V came to 1 base and at J to 5 bases, leaving 3 bases not matched to a gene. CDR3 in amino acids: CASSLGGRGNEQYF. In nucleotides, the CDR3 is TGTGCCAGCAGCTTAGGCGGGAGGGGCAACGAGCAGTACTTC.

This rearrangement joins TRBV12-3 or TRBV12-4 to TRBJ1-1, with D possibly TRBD1 on 5 matching bases. The CDR3 runs 16 residues. The V end was cut by 6 bases, the J end by 4 bases, with 21 bases between. CDR3 protein: CASSTPGRTTFTEAFF. The CDR3 DNA reads TGTGCCAGCAGCACTCCTGGTCGGACAACATTCACTGAAGCTTTCTTT.

This clonotype showed up many times. The V call is TRBV28, the J call TRBJ2-3, with unresolved D. The V end lost 6 bases, the J end lost 4 bases, and 8 bases lay between the germline ends. The germline V gene encodes CDR1 MDHEN and CDR2 SYDVKM. The CDR3 spans 12 residues. CDR3 nucleotide sequence: TGTGCCAGCAGCGAGAGGTCAGATACGCAGTATTTT. Its protein is CASSERSDTQYF. Filled out from reference TRBV28 and TRBJ2-3, the complete variable domain reads DVKVTQSSRYLVKRTGEKVFLECVQDMDHENMFWYRQDPGLGLRLIYFSYDVKMKEKGDIPEGYSVSREKKERFSLILESASTNQTSMYLCASSERSDTQYFGPGTRLTVL.

Ten or more counts support this clonotype. The chain has TRBV13 and TRBJ2-7, with TRBD1 matching over 7 bases. This CDR3 contains 13 residues. Germline CDR1 and CDR2: PRHDT and FYEKMQ (reference sequence). V trimming: 8 bases; J trimming: 7 bases; junction bases outside the gene matches: 11. CDR3 sequence reads: CASLVKGAREQYF. The CDR3 DNA reads as TGTGCCAGCCTAGTCAAGGGGGCAAGGGAGCAGTACTTC.

In its sample, this clonotype was seen many times. The chain recombines TRBV7-3 with TRBJ2-7; D is unclear. The CDR3 contains 12 residues. CDR1 SGHTA and CDR2 FQGTGA come from the germline V gene. Trimming took 3 bases from V and 4 from J, leaving 7 bases between them. The CDR3 spells CASSFPWYEQYF. In DNA form, the CDR3 reads TGTGCCAGCAGCTTCCCATGGTACGAGCAGTACTTC.

This clonotype appeared a few times. The chain uses TRBV7-2 and TRBJ2-7; 9 positions match TRBD2. Losses at the gene ends were 4 bases for V and 2 bases for J; bases not matched to a gene: 9. The germline gives CDR1 SGHTA, CDR2 FQGNSA. The CDR3 length is 16 residues. CDR3 nucleotide sequence: TGTGCCAGCAGCTCCACCGGGACTAGCATCGCCTACGAGCAGTACTTC. It yields the protein CASSSTGTSIAYEQYF.

This clonotype was seen more than once but under ten times. The V call is TRBV5-1, the J call TRBJ2-5; 7 bases agree with TRBD1. The CDR3 runs to 12 residues. Germline V gives CDR1 SGHRS, CDR2 YFSETQ. The V and J ends lost 5 bases and 5 bases, in that order; junction bases with no gene match: 3. The CDR3 DNA reads TGCGCCAGCAGACAGGGGACGGAGACCCAGTACTTC. As protein: CASRQGTETQYF.

This clonotype appeared many times. The V gene is TRBV30, the J gene TRBJ1-2; 7 bases fit TRBD1. Germline trimming cut 3 bases from V and 12 bases from J; bases unmatched to any gene: 13. The CDR3 has 13 amino acids. The germline gives CDR1 GTSNPN, CDR2 SVGIG (reference sequence). The CDR3 nucleotides are TGTGCCTGGAGCGCCGGGACAGTTCACACGGACACCTTC. Protein sequence: CAWSAGTVHTDTF.

This clonotype was detected many times. V gene TRBV10-3 combines with J gene TRBJ2-2; D is perhaps TRBD1 (6 bases). The V end lost 6 bases, the J end lost 5 bases, and 13 bases lay between the germline ends. Per germline, CDR1 ENHRY and CDR2 SYGVKD. The CDR3 is made up of 14 amino acids. CDR3 in amino acids: CAISLTGDTGELFF. Here the CDR3 DNA reads TGTGCCATCAGCCTGACAGGCGATACCGGGGAGCTGTTTTTT.

This clonotype was observed many times. The V and J genes are TRBV7-2 and TRBJ2-3; D is uncertain. V dropped 3 bases and J dropped 2 bases, with 9 bases sitting between them. This CDR3 has 14 residues. Per the germline V gene, CDR1 is SGHTA and CDR2 is FQGNSA. CDR3 sequence reads: CASSFNWNTDTQYF. The CDR3 DNA reads TGTGCCAGCAGCTTCAACTGGAACACAGATACGCAGTATTTT.

The V call is TRBV18, the J call TRBJ2-2; tentative D call: TRBD1 (5 bases). V dropped 4 bases and J dropped 5 bases, with 20 bases sitting between them. Germline values: CDR1 KGHSH, CDR2 LQKENI. The CDR3 is made up of 17 amino acids. The CDR3 bases are TGTGCCAGCTCACGAGCCCAGGGTGGTGGTGTGACCGGGGAGCTGTTTTTT. Its protein product is CASSRAQGGGVTGELFF.

At least ten counts were recorded for this clonotype. The chain employs TRBV7-9 and TRBJ2-7; 11 positions match TRBD2. CDR1 and CDR2 from the germline V gene are SEHNR and FQNEAQ (reference sequence). This CDR3 comprises 14 residues. V shed 3 bases and J 10 bases; nucleotides not matched to a gene: 8. The CDR3 DNA sequence: TGTGCCAGCAGCTTGGAGGGACTAGCGGTAACCCAGTACTTC. Its translation: CASSLEGLAVTQYF. The full variable domain, rest sourced from reference TRBV7-9 and TRBJ2-7, is DTGVSQNPRHKITKRGQNVTFRCDPISEHNRLYWYRQTLGQGPEFLTYFQNEAQLEKSRLLSDRFSAERPKGSFSTLEIQRTEQGDSAMYLCASSLEGLAVTQYFGPGTRLTVT.

This clonotype was counted a few times. The genes are TRBV5-1 and TRBJ2-3, with 9 positions matching TRBD1. Germline values: CDR1 SGHRS, CDR2 YFSETQ. This CDR3 comprises 14 residues. Trimming at V came to 3 bases and at J to 5 bases, leaving 4 bases not matched to a gene. Here the CDR3 DNA reads TGCGCCAGCAGCTCGGGACAGGGTGGAGATACGCAGTATTTT. It is translated as CASSSGQGGDTQYF.

This clonotype was seen many times. J is TRBJ1-1 and V is TRBV29-1; tentatively, D is TRBD1 (6 bases). This CDR3 is 17 amino acids long. V lost 4 bases, J lost 3 bases, and 24 bases lay in between. The germline gives CDR1 SQVTM, CDR2 ANQGSEA. CDR3 protein: CSVVNLLGGAEDTEAFF. CDR3 coding DNA: TGCAGCGTTGTGAATCTCTTAGGGGGGGCGGAGGACACTGAAGCTTTCTTT.

This clonotype was detected many times. This rearrangement joins TRBV7-2 to TRBJ2-1; D gene ambiguous. Trimming shortened V by 2 bases and J by 7 bases, and 18 bases separated the two germline ends. The length of the CDR3 is 16 residues. In germline, CDR1 is SGHTA, CDR2 FQGNSA. The CDR3: CASSLQLANAGNEQFF. The CDR3 region has the DNA TGTGCCAGCAGCTTACAGCTGGCGAACGCAGGAAATGAGCAGTTCTTC. The full variable domain, rest sourced from reference TRBV7-2 and TRBJ2-1, is GAGVSQSPSNKVTEKGKDVELRCDPISGHTALYWYRQSLGQGLEFLIYFQGNSAPDKSGLPSDRFSAERTGGSVSTLTIQRTQQEDSAVYLCASSLQLANAGNEQFFGPGTRLTVL.

At least ten counts were recorded for this clonotype. The chain is built from TRBV7-8 and TRBJ2-1; D uncertain. Germline V lookup: CDR1 SGHVS, CDR2 FQNEAQ. The CDR3 consists of 18 residues. Trimming removed 5 bases from V and 1 base from J, with 21 bases in between. The CDR3 DNA reads as TGTGCCAGCAGCCTAACGGTTAGGCCCGGCTCTTCCTACAATGAGCAGTTCTTC. It yields the protein CASSLTVRPGSSYNEQFF.

This clonotype was picked up many times. The chain's CDR3 is CASSLVGGMAYNEQFF. As DNA, the CDR3 is TGTGCCAGCAGCTTAGTTGGAGGTATGGCCTACAATGAGCAGTTCTTC. V is TRBV7-2 and J is TRBJ2-1; D is possibly TRBD2 (5 bases). Germline loops: CDR1 SGHTA, CDR2 FQGNSA. CDR3 length: 16 amino acids. Trimming removed 1 base from V and 2 bases from J, with 12 bases in between.